Below are 27 T cell receptor beta chains sequenced from a single sample in a study of cytomegalovirus exposure and HLA in healthy donors. PCR amplification relied on 60 Vbeta primers (plus 13 Jbeta primers). TCRdb keeps only in-frame clones here, not all; method: immunoSEQ multiplex PCR. The sample includes under 200,000 clones, roughly 74% of them seen just once. Source material: PBMCs. The source is a woman in her thirties in good health and CMV-seronegative.

The chain joins TRBV19 to TRBJ1-2, with D hard to call. V was pared by 1 base and J by 8 bases, with 11 bases between. This CDR3 has 13 amino acids. Germline lookup yields CDR1 LNHDA and CDR2 SQIVND (reference sequence). In nucleotides, the CDR3 is TGTGCCAGTAGTATAGGGGCCCAGCGGGGCTACACCTTC. As protein: CASSIGAQRGYTF.

The V and J genes are TRBV7-8 and TRBJ2-7, with TRBD2 matching over 11 bases. The junction had 2 bases not matched to a gene; V was cut back by 1 base and J by 6 bases. Germline CDR1 reads SGHVS; CDR2 reads FQNEAQ. The CDR3 sequence is 14 residues long. CDR3 sequence reads: CASSLVAGGSEQYF. The CDR3 DNA reads as TGTGCCAGCAGCTTAGTAGCGGGAGGGTCCGAGCAGTACTTC.

About this clone: The germline gene is not matched at one end of the junction; a read error may be the cause. The chain carries TRBV13 and TRBJ1-2; 8 bases are a match to TRBD1. Per the germline V gene, CDR1 is PRHDT and CDR2 is FYEKMQ (reference sequence). This CDR3 contains 17 residues. CDR3 region: CASSLGYQTGVKSGYTF. The CDR3 region has the DNA TGTGCCAGCAGCCTAGGGTACCAGACAGGGGTTAAAAGTGGCTACACCTTC.

The V and J genes are TRBV7-2 and TRBJ2-2; 12 nucleotides match TRBD2. This CDR3 comprises 15 residues. Germline V CDR1 and CDR2: SGHTA, FQGNSA. V lost 4 bases, J lost 6 bases, and 3 bases stayed unmatched. The CDR3 region has the DNA TGTGCCAGCAGCTCTAGCGGGAGGGCCCCCGGGGAGCTGTTTTTT. As protein: CASSSSGRAPGELFF.

The genes are TRBV13 and TRBJ2-7; 14 bases map to TRBD2. Per germline, CDR1 PRHDT and CDR2 FYEKMQ (reference sequence). J lost 7 bases, V lost 3 bases, and 11 bases had no gene match. The CDR3 has 17 amino acids. This CDR3 reads CASSLIGTSGSDLEQYF. DNA of the CDR3: TGTGCCAGCAGCTTGATCGGGACTAGCGGGAGTGATTTGGAGCAGTACTTC.

This chain joins TRBV10-1 and TRBJ2-1, with D perhaps matching TRBD2 (7 bases). Germline CDR1 reads WNHNN; CDR2 reads SYGVQD (reference sequence). The CDR3 is 17 amino acids. The V end was cut by 6 bases, the J end by 8 bases, with 26 bases between. Written as DNA, the CDR3 is TGCGCCAGCAGCCGGGCACGGGCGGGGGTTTCAGGGGATGAGCAGTTCTTC. Translation: CASSRARAGVSGDEQFF.

This rearrangement joins TRBV9 to TRBJ2-7; TRBD2 matches 11 bases. The CDR3 is 16 amino acids. Germline values: CDR1 SGDLS, CDR2 YYNGEE. Trimming at V came to 1 base and at J to 5 bases, leaving 8 bases not matched to a gene. CDR3 in DNA: TGTGCCAGCAGCGTATCGCTAGCGGGAGGTTCCCACGAGCAGTACTTC. It is translated as CASSVSLAGGSHEQYF.

The J gene is TRBJ1-1, the V gene TRBV19; the match to TRBD1 covers 11 bases. Per the germline V gene, CDR1 is LNHDA and CDR2 is SQIVND (reference sequence). This CDR3 is 16 amino acids long. V dropped 3 bases and J dropped 5; count of bases not matched to a gene: 8. DNA for the CDR3: TGTGCCAGTAGTATCCGAGGACAGGGGGCGAAAACTGAAGCTTTCTTT. This codes for CASSIRGQGAKTEAFF.

Turning to this clone: At one end, the junction sequence differs from germline, possibly due to a read error. This chain connects TRBV7-9 to TRBJ2-5; 7 bases are shared with TRBD2. CDR3 length: 14 amino acids. Germline V CDR1 and CDR2: SEHNR, FQNEAQ (reference sequence). This CDR3 reads CSSSVSGGGETQYF. CDR3 in DNA: TGTTCCAGCAGCGTCTCGGGGGGTGGGGAGACCCAGTACTTC.

The chain recombines TRBV7-3 with TRBJ2-1, with D perhaps matching TRBD2 (5 bases). Germline CDR1 and CDR2: SGHTA and FQGTGA. V shed 5 bases and J shed 3 bases, with 11 bases lying between them. The CDR3 covers 14 residues. The CDR3 DNA is TGTGCCAGCAGCCGAGAGCGGAACTACAATGAGCAGTTCTTC. It is translated as CASSRERNYNEQFF.

The genes are TRBV7-2 and TRBJ2-1; 11 positions match TRBD2. The CDR3 runs 15 residues. The ends lost 1 base at V and 10 bases at J; junction bases unmatched: 6. The V gene's germline CDR1 is SGHTA and CDR2 FQGNSA. In DNA, the CDR3 is TGTGCCAGCAGCTTAGAGACTAGCGGGATCAACGAGCAGTTCTTC. The encoded protein is CASSLETSGINEQFF. The complete variable domain, with remaining parts taken from reference TRBV7-2 and TRBJ2-1, reads GAGVSQSPSNKVTEKGKDVELRCDPISGHTALYWYRQSLGQGLEFLIYFQGNSAPDKSGLPSDRFSAERTGGSVSTLTIQRTQQEDSAVYLCASSLETSGINEQFFGPGTRLTVL.

Here the CDR3 DNA reads TGTGCCAGTCGGACAGGGAAGGCTAACTATGGCTACACCTTC. Its protein is CASRTGKANYGYTF. This chain connects TRBV19 to TRBJ1-2; 8 positions match TRBD1. CDR3 size: 14 residues. The V segment lost 8 bases and the J segment 0 bases; nucleotides outside the gene matches: 5. CDR1 is LNHDA, CDR2 SQIVND, per germline (reference sequence). Full variable domain (missing parts from reference TRBV19 and TRBJ1-2): DGGITQSPKYLFRKEGQNVTLSCEQNLNHDAMYWYRQDPGQGLRLIYYSQIVNDFQKGDIAEGYSVSREKKESFPLTVTSAQKNPTAFYLCASRTGKANYGYTFGSGTRLTVV.

This clone has a handful of counts. This chain joins TRBV15 and TRBJ2-2; maybe TRBD1 (7 bases). V dropped 1 base and J dropped 14 bases, with 14 bases sitting between them. The V gene's germline CDR1 is LNHNV and CDR2 YYDKDF (reference sequence). This CDR3 comprises 13 residues. Here the CDR3 reads CATSRVRGTDLFF. The CDR3 bases are TGTGCCACCAGCAGAGTACGCGGGACAGATCTGTTTTTT. The whole variable domain, filled in from reference TRBV15 and TRBJ2-2, reads DAMVIQNPRYQVTQFGKPVTLSCSQTLNHNVMYWYQQKSSQAPKLLFHYYDKDFNNEADTPDNFQSRRPNTSFCFLDIRSPGLGDTAMYLCATSRVRGTDLFFGEGSRLTVL.

Only one count was recorded for this clone. The chain combines TRBV6-6 with TRBJ2-1; 9 bases agree with TRBD2. CDR3 length: 16 amino acids. Trimming took 2 bases from V and 8 from J; bases not matched to a gene: 10. CDR1 is MNHNY and CDR2 is SVGAGI in the germline V gene (reference sequence). CDR3 nucleotide sequence: TGTGCCAGCAGTTACGCGGGCGGGGGGGGGTCTCATGAGCAGTTCTTC. Its translation is CASSYAGGGGSHEQFF.

The gene calls are TRBV11-2 and TRBJ2-1; possibly TRBD1 for D (6 bases). The germline V gene has CDR1 SGHAT and CDR2 FQNNGV. The CDR3 length is 13 residues. V was clipped by 4 bases and J by 6 bases, with 10 bases between them. The CDR3 bases are TGTGCCAGCAGCTCTAACAGGGTCAATGAGCAGTTCTTC. Its translation is CASSSNRVNEQFF.

The V and J genes are TRBV7-9 and TRBJ2-1, with TRBD2 matching 7 bases. The CDR3 is 15 amino acids. The trim removed 2 bases at V and 8 bases at J, leaving 9 bases unmatched. Germline V lookup: CDR1 SEHNR, CDR2 FQNEAQ (reference sequence). The CDR3 bases are TGTGCCAGCAGCTTACTGGCGGGAGTTTCGGATGAGCAGTTCTTC. Residues: CASSLLAGVSDEQFF.

This clone turned up a few times. This chain joins TRBV14 and TRBJ1-3; D gene uncertain. The germline V and J ends were trimmed by 0 bases and 0 bases, with 3 bases remaining between them. Germline V CDR1 and CDR2: SGHDN, FVKESK. The CDR3 totals 14 residues. The CDR3 DNA reads as TGTGCCAGCAGCCAAGACATCTCTGGAAACACCATATATTTT. This translates into CASSQDISGNTIYF.

The chain uses TRBV4-2 and TRBJ2-1, with 9 bases lining up with TRBD2. Germline V gene data show CDR1 as LGHNA and CDR2 as YNFKEQ. J lost 8 bases, V lost 3 bases, and 5 bases had no gene match. The CDR3 covers 14 residues. CDR3 in amino acids: CASSQASGEDEQFF. The CDR3 region has the DNA TGTGCCAGCAGCCAGGCTAGCGGGGAGGATGAGCAGTTCTTC.

The sample holds one count of this clone. The CDR3 DNA follows: TGTGCCATCAGTGTTGACAGACAAACCACTGAAGCTTTCTTT. Protein sequence: CAISVDRQTTEAFF. The chain employs TRBV10-3 and TRBJ1-1, with TRBD1 as a possible D gene (5 bases). Germline CDR1 reads ENHRY; CDR2 reads SYGVKD. This CDR3 comprises 14 residues. Trimming removed 4 bases from V and 4 bases from J, with 13 bases in between.

The chain uses TRBV7-9 and TRBJ1-1, with 11 bases matching TRBD1. The germline gives CDR1 SEHNR, CDR2 FQNEAQ (reference sequence). The CDR3 covers 18 residues. Germline trimming cut 4 bases from V and 0 bases from J; bases unmatched to any gene: 10. The CDR3 DNA reads TGTGCCAGCAGCTCGGACAGGGGGCGGGGGCATATGAACACTGAAGCTTTCTTT. It is translated as CASSSDRGRGHMNTEAFF.

This clone turned up a few times. The gene calls are TRBV27 and TRBJ2-7; TRBD2 might be the D (6 bases). This CDR3 comprises 13 residues. The V gene's germline CDR1 is MNHEY and CDR2 SMNVEV (reference sequence). V shed 3 bases and J shed 2 bases, with 8 bases lying between them. The CDR3 protein is CASSFGEAYEQYF. The DNA of the CDR3 is TGTGCCAGCAGTTTTGGGGAGGCCTACGAGCAGTACTTC.

The chain's CDR3 is CASSPSSPRSALFF. CDR3 nucleotide sequence: TGTGCCAGCAGCCCCAGTTCCCCCCGCTCCGCCCTGTTTTTT. The J gene is TRBJ1-4, the V gene TRBV9; no clear D. V lost 4 bases to trimming and J lost 14 bases, with 21 bases between them. The length of the CDR3 is 14 residues. Germline V lookup: CDR1 SGDLS, CDR2 YYNGEE.

This chain links TRBV29-1 with TRBJ1-2; tentative D call: TRBD1 (5 bases). Germline V gives CDR1 SQVTM, CDR2 ANQGSEA. The CDR3 covers 16 residues. Trimming removed 7 bases at V and 2 bases at J, with 23 bases between. Here the CDR3 reads CSALRSRAAENYGYTF. CDR3 in DNA: TGCAGCGCCCTGAGGAGCAGGGCCGCCGAAAACTATGGCTACACCTTC.

Points on this clone: This same CDR3 is encoded by further DNA sequences in the sample. V gene TRBV5-1 combines with J gene TRBJ1-2; no definite D call. The V end was cut by 0 bases, the J end by 8 bases, with 11 bases between. The CDR3 has 13 amino acids. CDR1 and CDR2 from the germline V gene are SGHRS and YFSETQ. CDR3 region: CASSLVGGRGYTF. CDR3 in DNA: TGCGCCAGCAGCTTGGTAGGAGGTAGGGGCTACACCTTC.

This clone was counted a single time. The chain couples TRBV9 to TRBJ2-2, with 9 bases aligning to TRBD2. The CDR3 runs 18 residues. Germline V lookup: CDR1 SGDLS, CDR2 YYNGEE. J gave up 7 bases and V 4 bases, and 17 bases lay outside the gene matches. The CDR3 DNA follows: TGTGCCAGCAGCCCCCCCATTCGGGCTAGCGGGAACGGCGGGGAGCTGTTTTTT. Protein sequence: CASSPPIRASGNGGELFF.

The J gene is TRBJ1-1, the V gene TRBV2; the match to TRBD1 covers 7 bases. J was trimmed by 7 bases and V by 2 bases; bases with no gene match: 10. CDR1 and CDR2 (germline): SNHLY, FYNNEI. CDR3 size: 15 residues. CDR3 in DNA: TGTGCCAGCAGTGAACAGGGGGTCCTGATCGGTGAAGCTTTCTTT. Residues: CASSEQGVLIGEAFF.

The chain is built from TRBV6-5 and TRBJ1-1; no definite D call. The germline V and J ends were trimmed by 7 bases and 3 bases, with 15 bases remaining between them. The CDR3 consists of 14 residues. Germline V gene sequence: CDR1 MNHEY, CDR2 SVGAGI. The CDR3 sequence is CASIKRGGYTEAFF. The CDR3 bases are TGTGCCAGCATTAAACGGGGAGGGTACACTGAAGCTTTCTTT.